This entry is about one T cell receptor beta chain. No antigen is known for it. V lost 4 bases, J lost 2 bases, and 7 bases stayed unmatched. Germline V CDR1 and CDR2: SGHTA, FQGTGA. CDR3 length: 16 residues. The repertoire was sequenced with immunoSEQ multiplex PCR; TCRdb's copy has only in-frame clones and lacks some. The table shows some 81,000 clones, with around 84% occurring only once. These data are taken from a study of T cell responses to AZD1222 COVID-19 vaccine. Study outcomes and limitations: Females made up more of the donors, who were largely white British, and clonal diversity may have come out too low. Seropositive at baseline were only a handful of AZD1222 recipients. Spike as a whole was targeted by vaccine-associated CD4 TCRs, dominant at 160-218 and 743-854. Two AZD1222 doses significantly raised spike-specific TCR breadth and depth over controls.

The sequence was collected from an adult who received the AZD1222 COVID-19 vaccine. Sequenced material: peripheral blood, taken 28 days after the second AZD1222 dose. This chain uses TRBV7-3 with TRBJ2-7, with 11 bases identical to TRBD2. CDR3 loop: CASSSAGTSGTYEQYF. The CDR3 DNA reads TGTGCCAGCAGCTCTGCCGGGACTAGCGGCACCTACGAGCAGTACTTC.